This TCR beta chain stems from a study of blood T cell repertoires in COVID-19. Study background: PBMCs, B-cell-depleted T cells, or T cells provided the cDNA or gDNA that made up the material.

In the authors' methods: Reference gene primer amplification gave estimated nucleated cell counts. The protocol was immunoSEQ multiplex PCR, while the TCRdb copy is restricted to in-frame clones and leaves out a portion. The D gene and trimming were derived from the DNA, and the V and J assignments and clone size from that table. The sample gives under 300,000 clones, roughly 80% of which show up once; less than 4% is in the top ten. This CDR3 has 15 residues. Germline V gene sequence: CDR1 MNHNS, CDR2 SASEGT. V lost 7 bases and J lost 4; bases outside the gene matches: 9. The sequence was obtained from a woman aged 18-29 years with acute or convalescent COVID-19. V and J are TRBV6-1 and TRBJ2-5, with 10 bases that match TRBD2. The material sequenced was peripheral blood. The CDR3 region is CASIRLAGVGETQYF. CDR3 in DNA: TGTGCCAGCATTAGGCTAGCGGGAGTAGGAGAGACCCAGTACTTC.